Each of the 20 T cell receptor beta chains below was sequenced from the same sample in a study of cytomegalovirus exposure and HLA in healthy donors. PCR was performed using 60 Vbeta and 13 Jbeta primers. The repertoire was sequenced with immunoSEQ multiplex PCR; TCRdb's copy has only in-frame clones and lacks some. The table lists around 80,000 clones, about four fifths of them singletons. The sample taken for sequencing was PBMCs. The receptors originated from a man aged 35-49 years in good health and CMV-seronegative.

This sequence joins TRBV16 and TRBJ2-7, with 10 nucleotides matching TRBD1. The CDR3 is 14 amino acids. Per germline, CDR1 KGHSY and CDR2 FQNENV. Trimming cost V 4 bases and J 5 bases; bases outside gene matches: 5. CDR3 in DNA: TGTGCCAGCAGCCTCAGACAGGGGGCCAACGAGCAGTACTTC. It encodes CASSLRQGANEQYF.

The chain combines TRBV28 with TRBJ1-1, with D uncertain. Germline lookup yields CDR1 MDHEN and CDR2 SYDVKM. The length of the CDR3 is 12 residues. Trimming removed 7 bases at V and 4 bases at J, with 10 bases between. The CDR3 sequence: CASTRAGTEAFF. The CDR3 region has the DNA TGTGCCAGCACGAGAGCCGGCACTGAAGCTTTCTTT.

The rearrangement joins TRBV19 to TRBJ1-4, with 8 bases that match TRBD1. This CDR3 is built from 14 residues. CDR1 is LNHDA, CDR2 SQIVND, per germline (reference sequence). The V gene end was trimmed by 4 bases and the J gene end by 7 bases; junction bases not matched to a gene: 5. CDR3 residues: CASSRTGTGEKLFF. The DNA for the CDR3 is TGTGCCAGTAGTAGGACAGGGACTGGTGAAAAACTGTTTTTT.

CDR3 sequence reads: CASSSAAGGRNQPQHF. The DNA of the CDR3 is TGTGCCAGCAGTTCCGCGGCAGGGGGCCGGAATCAGCCCCAGCATTTT. The chain joins TRBV6-5 to TRBJ1-5; 8 positions agree with TRBD1. The CDR3 is 16 amino acids. With 4 bases clipped from V and 4 bases from J, the junction kept 9 bases outside the gene matches. Germline CDR1 and CDR2: MNHEY and SVGAGI.

This chain links TRBV18 with TRBJ2-1, with TRBD2 matching over 10 bases. V lost 6 bases to trimming and J lost 5 bases; unmatched junction nucleotides: 7. CDR1 and CDR2 from the germline V gene are KGHSH and LQKENI. The CDR3 has 15 residues. CDR3 region: CASSSRTSGDNEQFF. CDR3 coding DNA: TGTGCCAGCTCCTCCCGGACTAGCGGCGACAATGAGCAGTTCTTC.

The CDR3 bases are TGTGCCAGTAATCCTTTTCCTTCCCCCTACAATGAGCAGTTCTTC. This translates into CASNPFPSPYNEQFF. The rearrangement links TRBV19 to TRBJ2-1; D is unclear. Germline V gene data show CDR1 as LNHDA and CDR2 as SQIVND (reference sequence). The CDR3 is 15 residues long. V was pared by 7 bases and J by 2 bases, with 15 bases between.

This clone was observed a handful of times. This CDR3 is also generated by other DNA sequences in the sample. The chain couples TRBV5-1 to TRBJ2-1, with a possible D match to TRBD1 (5 bases). This CDR3 has 13 residues. V was trimmed by 0 bases and J by 6 bases, leaving 7 bases between them. CDR1 is SGHRS, CDR2 YFSETQ, per germline. As DNA, the CDR3 is TGCGCCAGCAGCTTGGTGGGGCCCAATGAGCAGTTCTTC. It is translated as CASSLVGPNEQFF.

This clone was detected only a few times. The chain carries TRBV5-3 and TRBJ2-2, with 10 positions matching TRBD2. TRBV5-3 is assigned to the ORF class and has an uncertain function. CDR3 size: 17 residues. V lost 1 base to trimming and J lost 4 bases; unmatched junction nucleotides: 7. CDR3 sequence (DNA): TGTGCCAGAAGCTTGTATCTAGCGGGAGTTACCACCGGGGAGCTGTTTTTT. Its protein product is CARSLYLAGVTTGELFF.

The V and J genes are TRBV6-1 and TRBJ2-5, with TRBD1 matching over 8 bases. The J call is doubtful: the DNA matches TRBJ2-7 better. This CDR3 has 14 residues. Germline assignment: CDR1 MNHNS and CDR2 SASEGT. CDR3 in DNA: TGTGCCAGCAGCCCAGGGGGCGCAGGCTACGAGCAGTACTTC. Translated, it gives CASSPGGAGYEQYF.

This chain links TRBV6-5 with TRBJ2-2; unclear D gene. This CDR3 region has 10 residues. CDR1 and CDR2 from the germline V gene are MNHEY and SVGAGI. V was pared by 10 bases and J by 5 bases, with 5 bases between. This CDR3 reads CATPTGELFF. CDR3 DNA: TGTGCCACCCCGACCGGGGAGCTGTTTTTT.

The gene calls are TRBV11-1 and TRBJ2-6; no definite D call. This CDR3 region has 15 residues. The germline V gene encodes CDR1 SGHAT and CDR2 FQDESV (reference sequence). The ends were cut back, 1 base at V and 2 bases at J, with 6 bases in the middle. This CDR3 reads CASSLVAAGANVLTF. Here the CDR3 DNA reads TGTGCCAGCAGCTTAGTGGCAGCTGGGGCCAACGTCCTGACTTTC.

The chain joins TRBV18 to TRBJ2-7; TRBD1 matches 7 bases. From germline, CDR1 is KGHSH and CDR2 LQKENI. This CDR3 spans 14 amino acids. The V and J ends lost 5 bases and 6 bases, in that order; junction bases with no gene match: 10. The CDR3 nucleotides are TGTGCCAGCTCAGCATCGACAGGGATCGGCGAGCAGTACTTC. Residues: CASSASTGIGEQYF.

The V call is TRBV7-7, the J call TRBJ2-3, with TRBD2 identical over 11 bases. Germline CDR1 and CDR2: SSHAT and FNYEAQ (reference sequence). The CDR3 covers 15 residues. In DNA form, the CDR3 reads TGTGCTAGCGCCCCGACTAGCGGGAATCAAGATACGCAGTATTTT. Its translation: CASAPTSGNQDTQYF.

The chain employs TRBV29-1 and TRBJ2-6; perhaps TRBD1 as D (6 bases). Germline-derived CDR1 and CDR2 are SQVTM and ANQGSEA. V lost 4 bases to trimming and J lost 1 base, with 11 bases between them. The CDR3 totals 15 residues. The CDR3 DNA is TGCAGCGTTGTTTCACAGGGATCTGGGGCCAACGTCCTGACTTTC. As protein: CSVVSQGSGANVLTF.

This sequence joins TRBV2 and TRBJ1-3; the D is unclear. V lost 1 base and J lost 0, with 10 bases in between. This CDR3 is 16 amino acids long. Germline CDR1 and CDR2: SNHLY and FYNNEI. Here the CDR3 DNA reads TGTGCCAGCAGTGAAGAGGAGCCTCGCTCTGGAAACACCATATATTTT. It translates to CASSEEEPRSGNTIYF.

The chain is built from TRBV5-1 and TRBJ1-2, with a possible D match to TRBD1 (5 bases). The ends were cut back, 6 bases at V and 3 bases at J, with 21 bases in the middle. This CDR3 contains 16 residues. Germline V CDR1 and CDR2: SGHRS, YFSETQ. The CDR3 DNA reads TGCGCCAGCACGTCCACTCCGGGGGTCGGATACTATGGCTACACCTTC. This codes for CASTSTPGVGYYGYTF.

The V and J genes are TRBV28 and TRBJ2-5, with D possibly being TRBD1 (7 bases). Germline CDR1 and CDR2: MDHEN and SYDVKM. Trimming took off 3 bases at V and 3 bases at J, with 17 bases between the two ends. CDR3 length: 16 amino acids. CDR3 DNA: TGTGCCAGCAGTTTTGGGTCAGGGGGGTTGGAAGAGACCCAGTACTTC. Translation gives CASSFGSGGLEETQYF. The whole variable domain, filled in from reference TRBV28 and TRBJ2-5, reads DVKVTQSSRYLVKRTGEKVFLECVQDMDHENMFWYRQDPGLGLRLIYFSYDVKMKEKGDIPEGYSVSREKKERFSLILESASTNQTSMYLCASSFGSGGLEETQYFGPGTRLLVL.

The chain is built from TRBV20-1 and TRBJ1-4; D remains unclear. Trimming left V 5 bases short and J 8 bases short, with 9 bases between. CDR3 length: 11 residues. CDR1 DFQATT and CDR2 SNEGSKA come from the germline V gene (reference sequence). The CDR3 here is CSAYRGEKLFF. The CDR3 nucleotides are TGCAGTGCTTACAGAGGGGAAAAACTGTTTTTT.

This sequence joins TRBV19 and TRBJ1-2; a weak D match, TRBD1 (5 bases). Per germline, CDR1 LNHDA and CDR2 SQIVND (reference sequence). The ends were cut back, 6 bases at V and 7 bases at J, with 18 bases in the middle. This CDR3 has 14 residues. DNA for the CDR3: TGTGCCAGTAGCGATTTTACAGGAATTGTTGGCTACACCTTC. Encoded protein: CASSDFTGIVGYTF.

V is TRBV19 and J is TRBJ1-1, with unresolved D. V lost 1 base to trimming and J lost 11 bases, with 20 bases between them. CDR3 size: 15 residues. Germline loops: CDR1 LNHDA, CDR2 SQIVND (reference sequence). Here the CDR3 reads CASSIAPDGWRRAFF. The CDR3 nucleotides read TGTGCCAGTAGTATAGCTCCCGATGGGTGGCGGCGGGCTTTCTTT.